A single sample is the source of the 30 T cell receptor beta chains below, sequenced in a study of blood T cell repertoires in COVID-19. The repertoire was sequenced with immunoSEQ multiplex PCR; TCRdb's copy has only in-frame clones and lacks some. The repertoire includes 250,000 or so clones, over 80% of them detected once, and roughly 1.9% sits in the top ten. Material: peripheral blood. These receptors all stem from a man aged 30-40 years who had recovered from COVID-19.

The V gene is TRBV4-1, the J gene TRBJ2-3; 9 bases match TRBD2. The germline V gene encodes CDR1 MGHRA and CDR2 YSYEKL. V was pared by 1 base and J by 2 bases, with 4 bases of the junction left unmatched. The CDR3 length is 16 residues. CDR3 sequence (DNA): TGCGCCAGCAGCCAAGTAGGCGGGGGGGCCACAGATACGCAGTATTTT. Translated, it gives CASSQVGGGATDTQYF.

The V gene is TRBV10-3, the J gene TRBJ2-4, with D possibly TRBD1 on 6 matching bases. CDR1 and CDR2 (germline): ENHRY, SYGVKD. There are 17 residues in the CDR3. Trimming removed 6 bases from V and 8 bases from J, with 26 bases in between. The CDR3 is CAISPTRDTNTGDIQYF. CDR3 in DNA: TGTGCCATCAGCCCGACCAGGGACACTAATACTGGAGACATTCAGTACTTC.

The J gene is TRBJ1-4, the V gene TRBV14, with 12 nucleotides matching TRBD1. V trimming: 8 bases; J trimming: 8 bases; junction bases outside the gene matches: 9. Germline CDR1 is SGHDN and CDR2 is FVKESK. The CDR3 covers 15 residues. For the CDR3, the DNA is TGTGCCAGCTACCGTAGGGGACAGGGGGCCGAAAAACTGTTTTTT. Its translation: CASYRRGQGAEKLFF.

The V gene is TRBV9, the J gene TRBJ2-3; D remains ambiguous. Germline values: CDR1 SGDLS, CDR2 YYNGEE. V lost 4 bases and J 2 bases, leaving 11 bases between the germline ends. This CDR3 contains 14 residues. The CDR3 here is CASSKSRYTDTQYF. CDR3 in DNA: TGTGCCAGCAGCAAATCTCGGTACACAGATACGCAGTATTTT. The full variable domain, in which reference TRBV9 and TRBJ2-3 provide the parts outside the CDR3, is DSGVTQTPKHLITATGQRVTLRCSPRSGDLSVYWYQQSLDQGLQFLIQYYNGEERAKGNILERFSAQQFPDLHSELNLSSLELGDSALYFCASSKSRYTDTQYFGPGTRLTVL.

This rearrangement joins TRBV12-3 or TRBV12-4 to TRBJ1-2; maybe TRBD1 (6 bases). The V and J ends lost 6 bases and 2 bases respectively, with 10 bases between them. The CDR3 contains 13 residues. The CDR3 loop reads CASSPDSNYGYTF. The CDR3 nucleotides read TGTGCCAGCAGCCCGGACAGCAACTATGGCTACACCTTC.

With respect to this clone: Other DNA sequences from this sample encode an identical CDR3 as well. The gene calls are TRBV28 and TRBJ1-4; D gene unclear. Germline CDR1 reads MDHEN; CDR2 reads SYDVKM. V was clipped by 4 bases and J by 0 bases, with 12 bases between them. The CDR3 is 16 residues long. CDR3 coding DNA: TGTGCCAGCAGTTCCCCCGGCGGCGCAACTAATGAAAAACTGTTTTTT. Protein: CASSSPGGATNEKLFF.

The chain uses TRBV5-1 and TRBJ1-1, with a weak D call TRBD1 (5 bases). Looked up from germline, CDR1 is SGHRS and CDR2 is YFSETQ. The CDR3 consists of 14 residues. V lost 4 bases and J 2 bases, leaving 12 bases between the germline ends. The CDR3 here is CASSGNGGNTEAFF. The CDR3 region has the DNA TGCGCCAGCAGCGGAAACGGGGGAAACACTGAAGCTTTCTTT.

The rearrangement joins TRBV2 to TRBJ1-4; no reliable D call. CDR1 and CDR2 (germline): SNHLY, FYNNEI. The CDR3 runs to 13 residues. The ends were cut back, 7 bases at V and 3 bases at J, with 9 bases in the middle. Here the CDR3 DNA reads TGTGCCAGCACCGGGGTGTCTAATGAAAAACTGTTTTTT. Amino acids: CASTGVSNEKLFF. The complete variable domain, with remaining parts taken from reference TRBV2 and TRBJ1-4, reads EPEVTQTPSHQVTQMGQEVILRCVPISNHLYFYWYRQILGQKVEFLVSFYNNEISEKSEIFDDQFSVERPDGSNFTLKIRSTKLEDSAMYFCASTGVSNEKLFFGSGTQLSVL.

The genes are TRBV19 and TRBJ1-5; 10 bases map to TRBD1. V dropped 0 bases and J dropped 2; count of bases not matched to a gene: 13. The CDR3 is made up of 20 amino acids. Germline-derived CDR1 and CDR2 are LNHDA and SQIVND (reference sequence). CDR3 amino acids: CASSIDLGTGALSGNQPQHF. The CDR3 DNA reads TGTGCCAGTAGTATAGATTTGGGGACAGGGGCCCTTTCAGGCAATCAGCCCCAGCATTTT.

This rearrangement joins TRBV6-4 to TRBJ2-7, with D possibly matching TRBD1 (5 bases). Germline CDR1 is MRHNA and CDR2 is SNTAGT. The length of the CDR3 is 13 residues. Trimming cost V 6 bases and J 0 bases, with 9 bases left between them. CDR3 sequence reads: CASSGRVSYEQYV. The CDR3 coding sequence is TGTGCCAGCAGCGGCAGGGTCTCCTACGAGCAGTACGTC.

This clone was counted a single time. The rearrangement uses TRBV28 and TRBJ1-3, with D tentatively TRBD1 (5 bases). The CDR3 is 14 amino acids. The germline V and J ends were trimmed by 4 bases and 9 bases, with 16 bases remaining between them. Germline assignment: CDR1 MDHEN and CDR2 SYDVKM. In DNA form, the CDR3 reads TGTGCCAGCAGTTGGGGGACGGCCGGGGGCACCATATATTTT. Its protein is CASSWGTAGGTIYF.

V gene TRBV9 combines with J gene TRBJ2-2, with 7 bases aligning to TRBD1. The CDR3 sequence is 15 residues long. Germline CDR1 SGDLS, CDR2 YYNGEE. The V gene end was trimmed by 0 bases and the J gene end by 6 bases; junction bases not matched to a gene: 5. CDR3 in DNA: TGTGCCAGCAGCGTAGGAGGGACAGCCCCCGGGGAGCTGTTTTTT. As protein: CASSVGGTAPGELFF.

This clone was detected ten times or more. The chain links TRBV20-1 to TRBJ2-4, with 7 nucleotides matching TRBD2. Germline V CDR1 and CDR2: DFQATT, SNEGSKA (reference sequence). The V segment lost 7 bases and the J segment 6 bases; nucleotides outside the gene matches: 3. CDR3 length: 11 amino acids. The CDR3 spells CSVLAGNIQYF. The CDR3 DNA is TGCAGTGTTTTAGCGGGAAACATTCAGTACTTC.

V and J are TRBV10-1 and TRBJ1-5; no reliable D call. V dropped 3 bases and J dropped 6 bases, with 21 bases sitting between them. The CDR3 consists of 17 residues. Germline-derived CDR1 and CDR2 are WNHNN and SYGVQD (reference sequence). Written as DNA, the CDR3 is TGCGCCAGCAGTGATTCCGACGGGGAGGATTCGTGTCAGCCCCAGCATTTT. This sequence encodes CASSDSDGEDSCQPQHF.

The CDR3 coding sequence is TGCGCCAGCAGCCCCCGCAGGGACAATAATTCACCCCTCCACTTT. It encodes CASSPRRDNNSPLHF. V and J are TRBV5-1 and TRBJ1-6, with a tentative D call TRBD1 (6 bases). V was cut by 4 bases and J by 5 bases, with 13 bases left in between. Germline lookup yields CDR1 SGHRS and CDR2 YFSETQ. The CDR3 runs to 15 residues.

The chain couples TRBV5-1 to TRBJ2-1; possible D gene TRBD1, 6 bases. CDR1 SGHRS and CDR2 YFSETQ come from the germline V gene. V lost 7 bases, J lost 4 bases, and 15 bases lay in between. The CDR3 sequence is 14 residues long. In DNA form, the CDR3 reads TGCGCCAGCGATGCCGGGACACCGTACAATGAGCAGTTCTTC. The encoded protein is CASDAGTPYNEQFF.

This clone is a singleton in its sample. The chain is built from TRBV19 and TRBJ2-1; 10 nucleotides agree with TRBD1. CDR1 is LNHDA and CDR2 is SQIVND in the germline V gene (reference sequence). Unmatched junction bases numbered 3, after V lost 5 bases and J lost 5 bases. The CDR3 is made up of 14 amino acids. CDR3 bases: TGTGCCAGTAGTTCAGGACAGGGGGACAATGAGCAGTTCTTC. It yields the protein CASSSGQGDNEQFF.

The V call is TRBV28, the J call TRBJ2-7; 8 positions agree with TRBD2. This CDR3 contains 18 residues. Germline V gene data show CDR1 as MDHEN and CDR2 as SYDVKM. V lost 6 bases and J lost 1; bases outside the gene matches: 17. CDR3 protein: CASSSSVAGGFGSYEQYF. CDR3 nucleotide sequence: TGTGCCAGCAGCTCCTCGGTTGCGGGGGGCTTCGGTTCCTACGAGCAGTACTTC.

The rearrangement links TRBV3-1 (or the pseudogene TRBV3-2) to TRBJ1-6; tentative D call: TRBD1 (6 bases). CDR1 and CDR2 from the germline V gene are LGHDT and YNNKEL (reference sequence). The CDR3 is 14 amino acids. V dropped 2 bases and J dropped 10 bases, with 12 bases sitting between them. CDR3 sequence: CASSQNQGRSPLHF. The CDR3 nucleotides read TGTGCCAGCAGCCAAAATCAGGGGAGATCACCCCTCCACTTT.

The rearrangement joins TRBV4-1 to TRBJ1-3; no definite D call. Trimming removed 5 bases from V and 0 bases from J, with 11 bases in between. The CDR3 totals 15 residues. Germline V lookup: CDR1 MGHRA, CDR2 YSYEKL. The CDR3 region is CASSVGAYSGNTIYF. The CDR3 DNA reads TGCGCCAGCAGCGTCGGAGCGTACTCTGGAAACACCATATATTTT.

This sequence joins TRBV7-2 and TRBJ1-4; D may be TRBD1 (6 bases). V lost 2 bases, J lost 6 bases, and 13 bases lay in between. Germline CDR1 reads SGHTA; CDR2 reads FQGNSA. The CDR3 length is 15 residues. This chain's CDR3 is CASSLTKGEYEKLFF. The CDR3 region has the DNA TGTGCCAGCAGCTTAACGAAGGGGGAGTATGAAAAACTGTTTTTT.

CDR3 DNA sequence: TGCAGTGCTAGTCCGGCAGCGACTAATGAAAAACTGTTTTTT. As protein: CSASPAATNEKLFF. This chain joins TRBV20-1 and TRBJ1-4; D gene ambiguous. Germline loops: CDR1 DFQATT, CDR2 SNEGSKA (reference sequence). This CDR3 has 14 amino acids. V lost 3 bases, J lost 2 bases, and 10 bases lay in between.

This chain uses TRBV12-5 with TRBJ1-1, with D possibly being TRBD1 (6 bases). The ends were cut back, 4 bases at V and 7 bases at J, with 10 bases in the middle. The CDR3 has 12 residues. Germline-derived CDR1 and CDR2 are LGHNT and FRNRAP. CDR3 sequence: CASGWGTIEAFF. Here the CDR3 DNA reads TGTGCTAGTGGTTGGGGGACAATTGAAGCTTTCTTT.

This chain joins TRBV18 and TRBJ1-1; D call uncertain. CDR1 is KGHSH and CDR2 is LQKENI in the germline V gene. The CDR3 extends over 16 amino acids. The V and J ends lost 6 bases and 1 base respectively, with 18 bases between them. CDR3 region: CASSPTEQAKNTEAFF. DNA for the CDR3: TGTGCCAGCTCCCCTACTGAACAAGCGAAGAACACTGAAGCTTTCTTT.

V usage is TRBV4-1 and J usage is TRBJ2-3, with a possible D match to TRBD2 (6 bases). CDR1 MGHRA and CDR2 YSYEKL come from the germline V gene. CDR3 length: 14 residues. Between the trimmed V and J ends, which lost 6 bases and 1 base, there was a span of 11 bases. The CDR3 region is CASRKAGRTDTQYF. The CDR3 nucleotides are TGCGCCAGCAGGAAGGCGGGGCGCACAGATACGCAGTATTTT.

As to this clone: The junction shows a germline mismatch at one end, possibly a read error. The rearrangement uses TRBV7-6 and TRBJ2-6; 9 bases are a match to TRBD1. The CDR3 length is 19 residues. The germline gives CDR1 SGHVS, CDR2 FNYEAQ. The CDR3 sequence is CASTLGSLQGAGGANVLTF. The CDR3 nucleotides read TGTGCCAGCACCTTAGGGTCGTTACAGGGGGCAGGAGGGGCCAACGTCCTGACTTTC.

The rearrangement joins TRBV5-1 to TRBJ1-2; TRBD1 agrees at 9 bases. The V and J ends lost 2 bases and 8 bases, in that order; junction bases with no gene match: 10. Germline-derived CDR1 and CDR2 are SGHRS and YFSETQ. CDR3 length equals 15 residues. The CDR3 bases are TGCGCCAGCAGCTTAAGGACAGGGGCAGGAAAAGGCTACACCTTC. Its protein is CASSLRTGAGKGYTF.

The chain is built from TRBV5-1 and TRBJ2-5, with D possibly being TRBD1 (6 bases). Trimming left V 2 bases short and J 5 bases short, with 13 bases between. The CDR3 consists of 14 residues. Germline V gives CDR1 SGHRS, CDR2 YFSETQ. This chain's CDR3 is CASSLQGREETQYF. CDR3 coding DNA: TGCGCCAGCAGCTTACAGGGTCGAGAGGAGACCCAGTACTTC.

This clone was observed a single time. In DNA, the CDR3 is TGTGCCAGCAGTCCGGACAGGGGAAGTGGCTACACCTTC. This sequence encodes CASSPDRGSGYTF. The chain carries TRBV12-3 or TRBV12-4 and TRBJ1-2; 9 bases map to TRBD1. This CDR3 spans 13 amino acids. With 5 bases clipped from V and 7 bases from J, the junction kept 5 bases outside the gene matches.

The chain is built from TRBV7-9 and TRBJ2-3, with D maybe TRBD2 (5 bases). In germline, CDR1 is SEHNR, CDR2 FQNEAQ (reference sequence). V was pared by 5 bases and J by 15 bases, with 21 bases between. The CDR3 sequence is 13 residues long. The CDR3, as DNA: TGTGCCAGCAGCCCGTCCCCCCCCGGGCCGGGATATTTT. Protein: CASSPSPPGPGYF.